Listed below are T cell receptor beta chains from one sample, sequenced in a study of regulatory T cells. TCRdb keeps only in-frame clones here, not all; method: immunoSEQ multiplex PCR. The sample yields about 18,000 clones, under 95% seen once. The specimen sequenced was CD8+ T cells sorted from blood. The receptors were gathered from a person under 35 with CD3G deficiency. Each CDR3 is given with its conserved first and last residue. A D gene is named only where the DNA matches it firmly. Clone sizes are given selectively: once, few, many, or a class where the clone is expanded.

>.|TRBD1|TRBV5-1|TRBJ2-7
CASSLSTKTGEEQYF
TGCGCCAGCAGCCTATCAACTAAAACAGGGGAAGAGCAGTACTTC
>.|.|TRBV20-1|TRBJ1-2
CSAKSELSYTF
TGCAGTGCCAAGAGTGAGTTGAGCTACACCTTC
>.|TRBD1|TRBV6-1|TRBJ1-6
CASSEGTGVDSPLHF
TGTGCCAGCAGTGAAGGGACAGGGGTTGATTCACCCCTCCACTTT
>.|.|TRBV18|TRBJ2-2
CASPAGNTGELFF
TGTGCCAGCCCAGCGGGGAACACCGGGGAGCTGTTTTTT
>.|TRBD1|TRBV7-6|TRBJ2-1
CASSARQGPISGQFF
TGTGCCAGCAGCGCCCGACAGGGACCCATTTCTGGGCAGTTCTTC
>.|.|TRBV27|TRBJ1-1
CASSSGTEAFF
TGTGCCAGCAGTTCGGGGACTGAAGCTTTCTTT
>.|TRBD2|TRBV19|TRBJ2-1
CASSTGLKYNEQFF
TGTGCCAGTAGTACGGGACTAAAATACAATGAGCAGTTCTTC
>.|.|TRBV7-8|TRBJ1-1
CASSWGRGVMNTEAFF
TGTGCCAGCAGCTGGGGTCGGGGAGTAATGAACACTGAAGCTTTCTTT
>.|TRBD1|TRBV6-1|TRBJ1-5
CASSLQGLDQPQHF
TGTGCCAGCAGTTTACAGGGGCTTGATCAGCCCCAGCATTTT
>.|TRBD1|TRBV12-5|TRBJ1-1
CASGPSTGKGRSYTEAFF
TGTGCTAGTGGCCCCTCGACAGGGAAAGGGCGGTCCTACACTGAAGCTTTCTTT
>.|.|TRBV10-3|TRBJ2-2
CAISESVQTNTGELFF
TGTGCCATCAGTGAGTCGGTACAGACGAACACCGGGGAGCTGTTTTTT
>.|.|TRBV30|TRBJ1-3
CVAALGLDQGDTIYF
TGTGTCGCGGCGTTGGGCCTTGACCAAGGAGACACCATATATTTT
>.|.|TRBV28|TRBJ2-7
CASSLETGHEQYF
TGTGCCAGCAGTTTGGAGACAGGTCACGAGCAGTACTTC
>.|TRBD1|TRBV6-5|TRBJ2-3
CASSYDRESTDTQYF
TGTGCCAGCAGTTACGACAGGGAGAGCACAGATACGCAGTATTTT
>.|.|TRBV7-8|TRBJ2-7
CASSLDSNYEQYF
TGTGCCAGCAGCTTAGATTCAAACTACGAGCAGTACTTC
>.|TRBD1|TRBV19|TRBJ1-2
CASRDRTSYGYTF
TGTGCCAGTAGGGACAGGACGAGCTATGGCTACACCTTC
>.|.|TRBV6-6|TRBJ2-2
CATEAGQYGGELFF
TGTGCCACCGAAGCGGGACAGTATGGGGGGGAGCTGTTTTTT
>.|.|TRBV15|TRBJ2-2
CATSRAGTWELFF
TGTGCCACCAGCAGAGCCGGGACCTGGGAGCTGTTTTTT
>.|.|TRBV4-1|TRBJ1-3
CASSQVVRVANTIYF
TGCGCCAGCAGCCAAGTCGTTAGGGTGGCTAACACCATATATTTT
>.|.|TRBV5-1|TRBJ2-1
CASSPPNRAEQFF
TGCGCCAGCAGCCCACCTAACCGGGCTGAGCAGTTCTTC
>.|.|TRBV6-1|TRBJ1-6
CASSEEGIHSPLHF
TGTGCCAGCAGTGAGGAGGGCATTCATTCACCCCTCCACTTT
>.|.|TRBV4-1|TRBJ2-3
CASSQEAHSVGDTQYF
TGCGCCAGCAGCCAAGAAGCCCACTCCGTGGGTGATACGCAGTATTTT
>few|.|TRBV30|TRBJ2-7
CAWSQAYEQYF
TGTGCCTGGAGCCAGGCCTACGAGCAGTACTTC
>.|.|TRBV2|TRBJ2-5
CASNRAYQETQYF
TGTGCCAGCAATCGAGCGTACCAAGAGACCCAGTACTTC
>.|.|TRBV7-9|TRBJ2-1
CASSWGSDNEQFF
TGTGCCAGCAGCTGGGGGTCCGACAATGAGCAGTTCTTC
>.|.|TRBV30|TRBJ1-1
CAWSVAGTEAFF
TGTGCCTGGAGTGTAGCGGGAACTGAAGCTTTCTTT
>.|.|TRBV5-1|TRBJ2-7
CASSLAGLASEQYF
TGCGCCAGCAGCTTGGCCGGGCTAGCTTCCGAGCAGTACTTC
>.|.|TRBV5-1|TRBJ2-1
CASSGTPGVPYNEQFF
TGCGCCAGCAGCGGGACCCCTGGGGTTCCCTACAATGAGCAGTTCTTC
>.|TRBD2|TRBV5-6|TRBJ2-7
CASSFPSGGYEQYF
TGTGCCAGCAGCTTCCCTAGCGGGGGCTACGAGCAGTACTTC
>.|TRBD2|TRBV6-1|TRBJ2-7
CASQALADRPYEQYF
TGTGCCAGCCAGGCGCTAGCGGATCGACCCTACGAGCAGTACTTC
>.|TRBD2|TRBV28|TRBJ2-5
CASSWTSGDQETQYF
TGTGCCAGCAGTTGGACTAGCGGAGACCAAGAGACCCAGTACTTC
>.|.|TRBV7-9|TRBJ1-2
CASSLAPTQPGGYTF
TGTGCCAGCAGCTTAGCGCCGACTCAGCCAGGAGGCTACACCTTC
>once|.|TRBV5-1|TRBJ1-1
CASSSPMGATEAFF
TGCGCCAGCAGCTCTCCGATGGGGGCCACTGAAGCTTTCTTT
>.|TRBD2|TRBV30|TRBJ2-1
CAWSVPPAGREEFF
TGTGCCTGGAGTGTTCCCCCTGCGGGGAGGGAAGAGTTCTTC
>large|.|TRBV4-1|TRBJ2-1
CASSQVIANEQFF
TGCGCCAGCAGCCAAGTCATAGCGAATGAGCAGTTCTTC
>.|.|TRBV30|TRBJ1-1
CAWGTAMNTEAFF
TGTGCCTGGGGCACCGCGATGAACACTGAAGCTTTCTTT
>few|.|TRBV7-9|TRBJ2-1
CASSPIESNEQFF
TGTGCCAGCAGCCCGATAGAAAGCAATGAGCAGTTCTTC
>.|TRBD1|TRBV28|TRBJ2-5
CASSQAGTGEQETQYF
TGTGCCAGCAGCCAGGCCGGGACAGGGGAGCAAGAGACCCAGTACTTC
>.|.|TRBV11-2|TRBJ2-7
CASSWEQRAYEQYF
TGTGCCAGCAGCTGGGAACAGCGAGCCTACGAGCAGTACTTC
>once|TRBD1|TRBV7-9|TRBJ2-5
CASSHGQGRGETQYF
TGTGCCAGCAGCCATGGACAGGGTCGGGGGGAGACCCAGTACTTC
>.|.|TRBV6-4|TRBJ1-3
CASTDGALPGNTIYF
TGTGCCAGCACCGACGGGGCATTACCTGGAAACACCATATATTTT
>.|.|TRBV9|TRBJ1-6
CASSVETGPNSPLHF
TGTGCCAGCAGCGTAGAAACAGGCCCTAATTCACCCCTCCACTTT
>.|.|TRBV6-4|TRBJ1-2
CASSDNPDLNYGYTF
TGTGCCAGCAGTGATAATCCAGACTTAAACTATGGCTACACCTTC
>.|TRBD2|TRBV7-9|TRBJ2-1
CASSRVLAGEGNEQFF
TGTGCCAGCAGCCGCGTACTAGCGGGAGAAGGGAATGAGCAGTTCTTC
>.|.|TRBV6-1|TRBJ2-5
CASSETSSRRTETQYF
TGTGCCAGCAGTGAGACCTCCTCGCGCCGCACAGAGACCCAGTACTTC
>.|.|TRBV30|TRBJ1-1
CAWRRGNTEAFF
TGTGCCTGGAGGCGGGGAAACACTGAAGCTTTCTTT
>once|TRBD2|TRBV4-1|TRBJ2-5
CASSQGGGGKGTQYF
TGCGCCAGCAGCCAAGGCGGCGGGGGGAAGGGGACCCAGTACTTC
>.|.|TRBV5-6|TRBJ2-3
CASSFPWPSDTDTQYF
TGTGCCAGCAGCTTCCCCTGGCCCTCCGACACAGATACGCAGTATTTT
>.|TRBD1|TRBV5-4|TRBJ2-7
CASSGGTGDYYEQYF
TGTGCCAGCAGCGGAGGGACAGGGGACTACTACGAGCAGTACTTC
>once|.|TRBV27|TRBJ1-5
CASSLPGRPQHF
TGTGCCAGCAGTTTACCGGGGAGGCCCCAGCATTTT
>few|TRBD1|TRBV6-1|TRBJ1-1
CASSDKGARTEAFF
TGTGCCAGCAGTGATAAGGGGGCGAGGACTGAAGCTTTCTTT
>.|TRBD1|TRBV9|TRBJ1-2
CASSPQGGYYGYTF
TGTGCCAGCAGCCCCCAGGGGGGGTACTATGGCTACACCTTC
>.|.|TRBV7-8|TRBJ2-7
CASSLQERQGHLEQYF
TGTGCCAGCAGCCTCCAGGAGCGTCAGGGCCACCTCGAGCAGTACTTC
>.|.|TRBV28|TRBJ2-7
CASSSPLINPGTDEQYF
TGTGCCAGCAGTTCGCCGTTGATCAACCCGGGGACGGACGAGCAGTACTTC